These 26 T cell receptor beta chains were sequenced from one sample in a study of spatial heterogeneity in lung cancer. TCRdb independently ran MiXCR on the 5' RACE reads; one entry per CDR3 protein. The table lists about 35,000 distinct CDR3 sequences, roughly 3% of them singletons. The sample's time point: sample taken at primary tumor resection. This sample comprised normal lung tissue next to the tumor, obtained at surgery. Every receptor here comes from a male donor with early-stage non-small cell lung cancer.

This clonotype was detected ten times or more. V usage is TRBV20-1 and J usage is TRBJ1-2; D not resolved. From germline, CDR1 is DFQATT and CDR2 SNEGSKA (reference sequence). The CDR3 is 13 amino acids. V dropped 4 bases and J dropped 0 bases, with 9 bases sitting between them. The CDR3 coding sequence is TGCAGTGCTACCGGGGAAGCTAACTATGGCTACACCTTC. Its translation: CSATGEANYGYTF.

This clonotype showed up many times. DNA of the CDR3: TGCGCCAGCAGCTGGAACGCTTTCACAGATACGCAGTATTTT. Residues: CASSWNAFTDTQYF. The chain employs TRBV5-1 and TRBJ2-3; D remains unclear. The length of the CDR3 is 14 residues. Trimming shortened V by 3 bases and J by 2 bases, and 10 bases separated the two germline ends. Germline V gene sequence: CDR1 SGHRS, CDR2 YFSETQ. Drawing the rest from reference TRBV5-1 and TRBJ2-3, the complete variable domain is KAGVTQTPRYLIKTRGQQVTLSCSPISGHRSVSWYQQTPGQGLQFLFEYFSETQRNKGNFPGRFSGRQFSNSRSEMNVSTLELGDSALYLCASSWNAFTDTQYFGPGTRLTVL.

This clonotype occurred many times. V is TRBV27 and J is TRBJ2-5; the match to TRBD1 covers 7 bases. Losses at the gene ends were 6 bases for V and 9 bases for J; bases not matched to a gene: 10. CDR1 is MNHEY and CDR2 is SMNVEV in the germline V gene (reference sequence). This CDR3 comprises 13 residues. CDR3 DNA sequence: TGTGCCAGCAGGGACAGGACCAATGGAGCCCAGTACTTC. Protein: CASRDRTNGAQYF.

This clonotype was observed at least ten times. The rearrangement uses TRBV12-3 or TRBV12-4 and TRBJ1-5; the D is unclear. Deletions cut 4 bases from V and 4 bases from J, with 8 bases between. The CDR3 is 13 residues long. CDR3 DNA: TGTGCCAGCAGTTGGTTAGAAAATCAGCCCCAGCATTTT. Amino acid sequence: CASSWLENQPQHF.

This clonotype was observed at least ten times. The rearrangement uses TRBV20-1 and TRBJ1-2; D gene unclear. This CDR3 region has 12 residues. From germline, CDR1 is DFQATT and CDR2 SNEGSKA (reference sequence). V dropped 4 bases and J dropped 3 bases, with 9 bases sitting between them. The CDR3 region has the DNA TGCAGTGCTACGGCAGGAGACTATGGCTACACCTTC. It is translated as CSATAGDYGYTF.

The genes are TRBV4-2 and TRBJ2-7; D possibly uses TRBD1 or TRBD2 (6 bases each). The germline V and J ends were trimmed by 1 base and 2 bases, with 21 bases remaining between them. There are 18 residues in the CDR3. Per the germline V gene, CDR1 is LGHNA and CDR2 is YNFKEQ. The CDR3 sequence: CASSQASEGEAVAYEQYF. In DNA form, the CDR3 reads TGTGCCAGCAGCCAAGCCTCGGAGGGGGAAGCGGTGGCCTACGAGCAGTACTTC.

CDR3 sequence reads: CSALLALGANVLTF. Here the CDR3 DNA reads TGCAGTGCCTTACTAGCGCTAGGGGCCAACGTCCTGACTTTC. This sequence joins TRBV20-1 and TRBJ2-6, with 7 bases lining up with TRBD2. After removal of 6 bases from V and 4 bases from J, the junction contained 6 bases not matched to a gene. Germline V lookup: CDR1 DFQATT, CDR2 SNEGSKA (reference sequence). CDR3 length: 14 residues.

This clonotype was seen repeatedly, ten times or more. V and J are TRBV6-1 and TRBJ1-1; 7 bases match TRBD1. CDR3 size: 12 residues. The V gene's germline CDR1 is MNHNS and CDR2 SASEGT. V lost 6 bases, J lost 8 bases, and 6 bases stayed unmatched. This chain's CDR3 is CASRRGQAEAFF. The CDR3 DNA sequence: TGTGCCAGCAGACGAGGACAGGCCGAAGCTTTCTTT.

The table lists this clonotype with many counts. The chain has TRBV15 and TRBJ1-3, with TRBD1 as a possible D gene (5 bases). The CDR3 has 14 residues. Trimming left V 0 bases short and J 8 bases short, with 11 bases between. Looked up from germline, CDR1 is LNHNV and CDR2 is YYDKDF (reference sequence). DNA of the CDR3: TGTGCCACCAGCAGAGATCGACAGCCACACACCATATATTTT. It is translated as CATSRDRQPHTIYF.

This clonotype was found many times. The J gene is TRBJ2-2, the V gene TRBV5-1, with 8 bases aligning to TRBD1. Germline-derived CDR1 and CDR2 are SGHRS and YFSETQ. The CDR3 sequence is 16 residues long. The J segment lost 5 bases and the V segment lost 2 bases, leaving 8 bases of the junction unmatched. The CDR3 sequence: CASSLLGQGRTGELFF. CDR3 coding DNA: TGCGCCAGCAGCTTATTAGGACAGGGAAGGACCGGGGAGCTGTTTTTT.

In its sample, this clonotype ranks as medium-sized. The DNA of the CDR3 is TGTGCCAGCAGTCTCCAGGGGGTGTCTAGGTTCTTC. It is translated as CASSLQGVSRFF. This chain uses TRBV25-1 with TRBJ2-1; TRBD1 aligns across 7 bases. After removal of 5 bases from V and 15 bases from J, the junction contained 10 bases not matched to a gene. The CDR3 loop spans 12 amino acids. CDR1 and CDR2 (germline): MGHDK, SYGVNS.

The chain couples TRBV21-1 to TRBJ1-6. TRBV21-1 constitutes a pseudogene. The CDR3 runs to 10 residues. The chain's CDR3 is CASGNSPLHF. DNA for the CDR3: TGTGCCAGCGGAAATTCACCCCTCCACTTT.

This clonotype appeared many times. The J gene is TRBJ2-5, the V gene TRBV5-1; D ambiguous. V lost 1 base and J lost 5, with 9 bases in between. This CDR3 has 13 amino acids. Germline V lookup: CDR1 SGHRS, CDR2 YFSETQ. The CDR3 region is CASSLPPKETQYF. CDR3 coding DNA: TGCGCCAGCAGCTTGCCGCCCAAGGAGACCCAGTACTTC.

As concerns this clonotype: It may be a read error: a sequence one base away is much more abundant. This chain connects TRBV28 to TRBJ1-2, with D possibly being TRBD1 (6 bases). Germline CDR1 MDHEN, CDR2 SYDVKM. V was clipped by 2 bases and J by 9 bases, with 16 bases between them. The CDR3 is 14 amino acids. CDR3 in amino acids: CASSLGDRPSSYTF. CDR3 DNA sequence: TGTGCCAGCAGTTTAGGCGACAGGCCGTCCAGCTACACCTTC.

Many counts were recorded for this clonotype. The rearrangement links TRBV18 to TRBJ1-2; 10 bases map to TRBD1. The CDR3 is made up of 15 amino acids. Germline-derived CDR1 and CDR2 are KGHSH and LQKENI. V shed 4 bases and J 8 bases; nucleotides not matched to a gene: 10. CDR3 in DNA: TGTGCCAGCTCACAGAGCCGGGACAGGGGAAACGGCTACACCTTC. This gives the protein CASSQSRDRGNGYTF.

This clonotype appeared many times. The chain employs TRBV5-1 and TRBJ1-2; D is possibly TRBD1 (6 bases). V lost 4 bases and J lost 1, with 11 bases in between. The CDR3 length is 14 residues. The germline gives CDR1 SGHRS, CDR2 YFSETQ. The CDR3 DNA reads as TGCGCCAGCAGCGGCGGGACAAGTAACTATGGCTACACCTTC. Protein product: CASSGGTSNYGYTF.

This clonotype was seen at least ten times. The V and J genes are TRBV5-1 and TRBJ2-3; 10 bases fit TRBD2. The CDR3 length is 15 residues. V lost 5 bases and J lost 5; bases outside the gene matches: 8. The germline CDR1 and CDR2 sequences are SGHRS and YFSETQ. The CDR3 bases are TGCGCCAGCAGTTCAACTAGCGGGATGGGAGATACGCAGTATTTT. It yields the protein CASSSTSGMGDTQYF.

At least ten counts were recorded for this clonotype. The J gene is TRBJ1-1, the V gene TRBV5-1; D is unclear. The CDR3 has 11 residues. The V end was cut by 6 bases, the J end by 4 bases, with 7 bases between. CDR1 is SGHRS, CDR2 YFSETQ, per germline. CDR3 DNA sequence: TGCGCCAGCAACATAGGCACTGAAGCTTTCTTT. This codes for CASNIGTEAFF.

There are many counts of this clonotype. The rearrangement joins TRBV2 to TRBJ1-1; the match to TRBD1 covers 8 bases. After removal of 5 bases from V and 6 bases from J, the junction contained 8 bases not matched to a gene. Germline CDR1 and CDR2: SNHLY and FYNNEI. The CDR3 has 14 residues. CDR3 in DNA: TGTGCCAGCAGTCTACAGGGGGGGACCGCTGAAGCTTTCTTT. Translated: CASSLQGGTAEAFF.

By proportion, this clonotype is medium-sized. This rearrangement joins TRBV6-5 to TRBJ2-1; no clear D gene. The length of the CDR3 is 14 residues. V shed 0 bases and J shed 7 bases, with 10 bases lying between them. CDR1 MNHEY and CDR2 SVGAGI come from the germline V gene. The CDR3 nucleotides are TGTGCCAGCAGTTACTCCCCGGGTTCGAATGAGCAGTTCTTC. It is translated as CASSYSPGSNEQFF.

The chain uses TRBV21-1 and TRBJ2-1; the DNA was not compared with TRBD1, the D call given in the table. TRBV21-1 is annotated as a pseudogene. The CDR3 consists of 16 residues. DNA of the CDR3: TGTGCCAGCAGCAAATTACCGGCACAGCCGTTGAATGAGCAGTTCTTC. The encoded protein is CASSKLPAQPLNEQFF.

This clonotype appeared many times. The chain has TRBV29-1 and TRBJ1-1, with D perhaps matching TRBD1 (6 bases). The CDR3 has 11 residues. Germline CDR1 and CDR2: SQVTM and ANQGSEA. The CDR3 spells CGAGQNTEAFF. CDR3 nucleotide sequence: TGCGGGGCGGGACAGAACACTGAAGCTTTCTTT.

This clonotype was seen repeatedly, ten times or more. V is TRBV2 and J is TRBJ2-7; possibly TRBD2 for D (6 bases). Germline CDR1 reads SNHLY; CDR2 reads FYNNEI. Trimming cost V 3 bases and J 4 bases, with 7 bases left between them. The CDR3 contains 12 residues. CDR3 residues: CASSERGYEQYF. The CDR3 DNA sequence: TGTGCCAGCAGTGAGCGGGGTTACGAGCAGTACTTC. The complete variable domain, with remaining parts taken from reference TRBV2 and TRBJ2-7, reads EPEVTQTPSHQVTQMGQEVILRCVPISNHLYFYWYRQILGQKVEFLVSFYNNEISEKSEIFDDQFSVERPDGSNFTLKIRSTKLEDSAMYFCASSERGYEQYFGPGTRLTVT.

This clonotype was seen ten or more times. The chain links TRBV11-2 to TRBJ2-7; 9 bases line up with TRBD2. V shed 2 bases and J 3 bases; nucleotides not matched to a gene: 2. This CDR3 has 14 residues. The V gene's germline CDR1 is SGHAT and CDR2 FQNNGV. In DNA form, the CDR3 reads TGTGCCAGCAGCTTATCTAGCGGGGACTACGAGCAGTACTTC. Its translation: CASSLSSGDYEQYF.

This clonotype came up many times. This sequence joins TRBV29-1 and TRBJ1-2, with D unresolved. The CDR3 extends over 15 amino acids. CDR1 SQVTM and CDR2 ANQGSEA come from the germline V gene. Trimming removed 5 bases from V and 8 bases from J, with 24 bases in between. The CDR3 DNA follows: TGCAGCGTTTCCCGTGGAGCAGGCCATACGCAGGGCTACACCTTC. Protein sequence: CSVSRGAGHTQGYTF.

This clonotype was counted at least ten times. The chain is built from TRBV12-3 or TRBV12-4 and TRBJ2-3; D is ambiguous. The CDR3 runs to 13 residues. V was shortened by 4 bases and J by 6 bases, with 11 bases between the two germline ends. The CDR3 bases are TGTGCCAGCAGTTCCCAAGACCGGGATACGCAGTATTTT. Amino acid sequence: CASSSQDRDTQYF.